This T cell receptor beta chain was captured by sequencing in a study of OX40 agonist ivuxolimab in advanced cancers. At the level of the study: Each patient was given ivuxolimab into a vein every 2 weeks, at 0.01 to 10 mg/kg.

Method: immunoSEQ multiplex PCR; TCRdb's copy keeps in-frame clones and lacks some. The table records 45,000 to 65,000 clones, 87% of them present only once. The CDR3 extends over 13 amino acids. Deletions cut 6 bases from V and 1 base from J, with 10 bases between. The gene calls are TRBV23-1 and TRBJ2-7; D is perhaps TRBD2 (5 bases). TRBV23-1 is an open reading frame whose function is uncertain. This TCR was sampled from an adult with an advanced solid tumor such as melanoma, head and neck, liver or kidney cancer. The material was CD4+ or CD8+ T cells sorted from blood, obtained in a trial of the OX40 agonist ivuxolimab. This CDR3 reads CASRGRKSYEQYV. CDR3 bases: TGCGCCAGCAGGGGGAGAAAATCCTACGAGCAGTACGTC.